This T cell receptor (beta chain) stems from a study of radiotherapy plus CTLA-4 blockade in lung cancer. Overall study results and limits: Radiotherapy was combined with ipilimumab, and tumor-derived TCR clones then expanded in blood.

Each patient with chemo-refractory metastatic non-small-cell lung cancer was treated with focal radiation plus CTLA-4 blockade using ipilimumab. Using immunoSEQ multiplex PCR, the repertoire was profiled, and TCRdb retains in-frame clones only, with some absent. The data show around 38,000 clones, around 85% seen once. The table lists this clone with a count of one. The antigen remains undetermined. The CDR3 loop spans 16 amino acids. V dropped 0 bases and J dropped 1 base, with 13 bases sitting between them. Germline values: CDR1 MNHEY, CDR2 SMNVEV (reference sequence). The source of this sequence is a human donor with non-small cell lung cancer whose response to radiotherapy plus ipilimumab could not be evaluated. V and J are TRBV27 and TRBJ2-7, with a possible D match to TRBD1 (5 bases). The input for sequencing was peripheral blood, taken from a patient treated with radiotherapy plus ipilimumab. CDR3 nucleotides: TGTGCCAGCAGTTTATCGAATGCCGGACAATCCTACGAGCAGTACTTC. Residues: CASSLSNAGQSYEQYF.